The clone carrying this T cell receptor (beta chain) was seen a few times. Its antigen is as yet unknown. TCRdb independently ran MiXCR on the 5' RACE reads; one entry per CDR3 protein. The table has hundreds of thousands of distinct CDR3 sequences, about 19% seen once; the top ten hold roughly 13%. The germline V and J ends were trimmed by 0 bases and 2 bases, with 12 bases remaining between them. This CDR3 spans 16 amino acids. Germline loops: CDR1 SGHRS, CDR2 YFSETQ. The data were obtained in a study of T cells after yellow fever vaccination. At the level of the study: Some fractions had low cell numbers, and these were prepared with SMART-Seq v4 Ultra Low Input.

Notes on the study in general: Weaker, the secondary response had a peak occurring faster, on day 5 versus 15. Any FACS-sorted repertoire could hold abundant clonotypes that contaminate it from the bulk population. A small share of clonotypes appeared in both CD4 and CD8 compartments.

This material consisted of PBMCs, taken 15 days after the yellow fever booster vaccination. The clonotype was recovered from a man in his thirties or forties who received the YFV17D yellow fever vaccine. The rearrangement links TRBV5-1 to TRBJ2-1; D may match TRBD1 or TRBD2 (6 bases each). Written as DNA, the CDR3 is TGCGCCAGCAGCTTGGGAGGGGGGACCACCTACAATGAGCAGTTCTTC. Translating it yields CASSLGGGTTYNEQFF.